The subject of this entry is one T cell receptor beta chain. CDR3 length: 17 amino acids. Germline CDR1 MNHEY, CDR2 SVGEGT. V was clipped by 2 bases and J by 0 bases, with 14 bases between them. A second PCR of 7 to 11 cycles used a sample-barcoded 5' primer and a J-beta primer mix. Every cDNA molecule carried a tag from a template-switch adaptor bearing 12 random nucleotides. TCRdb fed the 5' RACE reads into MiXCR, producing one record per CDR3 protein. Among about 720,000 distinct CDR3 sequences listed, around 25% were seen once. This entry is derived from a study of blood T cells in healthy people across ages. The same data also went into a second study, on T cells of mothers and their children. That paper states: Each mother gave over 10 million TCR beta CDR3 reads; each child, approximately 3 million.

The receptor was derived from a boy under 18 in good health. The genes are TRBV6-2 or TRBV6-3 and TRBJ2-4; D possibly corresponds to TRBD2 (6 bases). Sequenced: blood. As DNA, the CDR3 is TGTGCCAGCAGTTACCCGATCTGGGGGGAAGCCAAAAACATTCAGTACTTC. Protein sequence: CASSYPIWGEAKNIQYF.